This section outlines one T cell receptor (beta chain) sequence together with its context. Antigen: not known. Libraries were prepared by immunoSEQ multiplex PCR; TCRdb keeps only in-frame clonotypes and omits some of them. The sample has approximately 280,000 clones; more than 75% are singletons. The data belong to a study of cytomegalovirus exposure and HLA in healthy donors. Study results and limitations: The classifier reportedly diagnosed cytomegalovirus status with high sensitivity and specificity. The study found most TCR sequences rare, yet found some public TCRs in many donors. According to a later analysis, TCR clusters from the first cohort tended to co-occur in the roughly 110 validation repertoires. Among TCR beta chains, those listed as cytomegalovirus-associated numbered about 160.

The CDR3 spans 17 residues. Germline V gene lookup returns CDR1 SGHRS and CDR2 YFSETQ. Trimming removed 0 bases from V and 0 bases from J, with 13 bases in between. V is TRBV5-1 and J is TRBJ1-3; maybe TRBD1 (6 bases). Material for sequencing was PBMCs. The receptor was isolated from a young woman in good health and CMV-seronegative. CDR3 protein: CASSLDWLGASGNTIYF. The CDR3 DNA reads as TGCGCCAGCAGCTTGGACTGGCTGGGGGCCTCTGGAAACACCATATATTTT.